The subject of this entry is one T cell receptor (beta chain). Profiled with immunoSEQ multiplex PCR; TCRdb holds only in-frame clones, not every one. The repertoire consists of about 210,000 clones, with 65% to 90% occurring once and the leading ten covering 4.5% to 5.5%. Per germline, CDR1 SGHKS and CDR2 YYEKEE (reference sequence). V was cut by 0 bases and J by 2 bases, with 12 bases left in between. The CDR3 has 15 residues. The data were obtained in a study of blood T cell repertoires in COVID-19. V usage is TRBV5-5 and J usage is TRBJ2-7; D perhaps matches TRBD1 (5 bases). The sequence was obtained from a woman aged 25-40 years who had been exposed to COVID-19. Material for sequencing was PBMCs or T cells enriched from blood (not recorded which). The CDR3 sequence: CASSLVNRLPYEQYF. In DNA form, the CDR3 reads TGTGCCAGCAGCTTGGTAAACAGGTTACCCTACGAGCAGTACTTC. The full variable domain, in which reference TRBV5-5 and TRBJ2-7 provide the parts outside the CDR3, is DAGVTQSPTHLIKTRGQQVTLRCSPISGHKSVSWYQQVLGQGPQFIFQYYEKEERGRGNFPDRFSARQFPNYSSELNVNALLLGDSALYLCASSLVNRLPYEQYFGPGTRLTVT.